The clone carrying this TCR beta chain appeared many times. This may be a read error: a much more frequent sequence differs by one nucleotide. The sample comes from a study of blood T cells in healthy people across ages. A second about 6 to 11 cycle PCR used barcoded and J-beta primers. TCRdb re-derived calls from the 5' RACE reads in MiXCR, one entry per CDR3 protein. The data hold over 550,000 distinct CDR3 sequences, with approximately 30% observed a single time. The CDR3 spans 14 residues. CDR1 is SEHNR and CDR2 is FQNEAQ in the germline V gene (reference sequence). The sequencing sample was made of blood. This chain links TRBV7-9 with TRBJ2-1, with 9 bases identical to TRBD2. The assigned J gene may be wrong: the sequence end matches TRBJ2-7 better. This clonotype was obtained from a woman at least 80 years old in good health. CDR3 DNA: TGTGCCAGCACGACTAGCGGTGCTTACAATGAGCAGTACTTC. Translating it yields CASTTSGAYNEQYF.